The clone carrying this TCR beta chain came up many times. Its specificity is unknown. The sample originates from a study of T-cell memory formation after mild COVID-19. Study results and caveats: Pre-infection memory carried some responding clones, suggesting that cross-reactive memory joined.

The germline gives CDR1 SGHTA, CDR2 FQGNSA. The CDR3 length is 15 residues. V lost 5 bases and J 1 base, leaving 12 bases between the germline ends. The TCR alpha and TCR beta cDNA libraries, bearing sample barcodes and UMIs, were generated by 5'RACE using constant-segment primers. MiXCR, run by TCRdb on the 5' RACE reads, gives a single entry per CDR3 protein. The sample consists of approximately 350,000 distinct CDR3 sequences, approximately 15% of them appearing once. This chain links TRBV7-2 with TRBJ1-5, with D unclear. This TCR was recovered from a young man who had mild COVID-19 (a few samples of this study predate the infection). Cell type and time point are not known. What was sequenced was PBMCs or a T cell subset sorted from them (not recorded which). Here the CDR3 reads CASSPLPRSNQPQHF. CDR3 nucleotides: TGTGCCAGCAGCCCACTCCCACGGAGCAATCAGCCCCAGCATTTT.